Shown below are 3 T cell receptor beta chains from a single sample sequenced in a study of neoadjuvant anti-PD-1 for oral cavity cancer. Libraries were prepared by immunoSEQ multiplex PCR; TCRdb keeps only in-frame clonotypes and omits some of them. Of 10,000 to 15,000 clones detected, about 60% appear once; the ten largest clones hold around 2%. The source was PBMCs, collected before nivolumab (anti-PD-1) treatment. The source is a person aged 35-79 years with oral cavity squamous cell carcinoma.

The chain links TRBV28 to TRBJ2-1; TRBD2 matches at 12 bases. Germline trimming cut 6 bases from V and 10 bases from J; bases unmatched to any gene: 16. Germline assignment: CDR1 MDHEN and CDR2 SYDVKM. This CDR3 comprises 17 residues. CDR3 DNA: TGTGCCAGCAGATGGGGGGGTCTAGCGGGAGGGTTACGGGAGCAGTTCTTC. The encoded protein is CASRWGGLAGGLREQFF. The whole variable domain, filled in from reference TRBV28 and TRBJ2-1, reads DVKVTQSSRYLVKRTGEKVFLECVQDMDHENMFWYRQDPGLGLRLIYFSYDVKMKEKGDIPEGYSVSREKKERFSLILESASTNQTSMYLCASRWGGLAGGLREQFFGPGTRLTVL.

Written as DNA, the CDR3 is TGTGCCAGCAGCTCCCTCCCCGACAGCACCGGGGAGCTGTTTTTT. Translated: CASSSLPDSTGELFF. The chain couples TRBV5-6 to TRBJ2-2; D may be TRBD1 (5 bases). Germline CDR1 SGHDT, CDR2 YYEEEE. V dropped 3 bases and J dropped 4 bases, with 13 bases sitting between them. This CDR3 has 15 residues. Full variable domain (rest looked up from reference TRBV5-6 and TRBJ2-2): DAGVTQSPTHLIKTRGQQVTLRCSPKSGHDTVSWYQQALGQGPQFIFQYYEEEERQRGNFPDRFSGHQFPNYSSELNVNALLLGDSALYLCASSSLPDSTGELFFGEGSRLTVL.

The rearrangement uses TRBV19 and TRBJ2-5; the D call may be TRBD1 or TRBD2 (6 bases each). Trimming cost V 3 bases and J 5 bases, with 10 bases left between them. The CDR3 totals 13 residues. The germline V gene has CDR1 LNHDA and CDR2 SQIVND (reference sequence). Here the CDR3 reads CASSIQGRETQYF. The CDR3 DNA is TGTGCCAGTAGTATCCAGGGGAGGGAGACCCAGTACTTC.